This TCR beta chain was retrieved from a study of monozygotic twins with inflammatory bowel disease. From its re-call of the 5' RACE reads, TCRdb lists each CDR3 protein once, without DNA. The sample includes about 380,000 distinct CDR3 sequences. The CDR3 contains 14 residues. Germline V gene sequence: CDR1 SGHRS, CDR2 YFSETQ. This sequence originates from a human donor with ulcerative colitis or Crohn's disease, or a healthy co-twin of an affected twin (not recorded which). Specimen: blood. This chain links TRBV5-1 with TRBJ2-5; the TCRdb D gene call, TRBD2, has no DNA to confirm it. CDR3 sequence reads: CASTLGGAQETQYF.